This TCR beta chain was identified during a study of CD8+CD57+ T cells in acquired aplastic anemia. Sequenced patients had shown CD8+CD57+ cell expansion by flow cytometry. The study, taken as a whole, reports: Common to patients and controls were twenty-nine CD8+ CDR3 sequences.

Trimming removed 0 bases from V and 7 bases from J, with 8 bases in between. The CDR3 is 14 amino acids. Per germline, CDR1 SGHRS and CDR2 YFSETQ. Of note for this clonotype: No antigen is known for it.

TCR beta VDJ combinations and CDR3 sequences were profiled from genomic DNA. TCRdb reanalysed the reads using MiXCR and keeps one entry per CDR3 protein. The top ten hold roughly 15% of the sample, which has about 58,000 distinct CDR3 sequences, around 50% seen once. The sample was sorted CD4+, CD8+, or CD8+CD57+ T cells (not recorded which) from PBMCs. The genes are TRBV5-1 and TRBJ1-6; no definite D call. This TCR was sampled from a human donor with aplastic anemia. DNA for the CDR3: TGCGCCAGCAGCTTGGGGCAGTCCAATTCACCCCTCCACTTT. Residues: CASSLGQSNSPLHF.